This T cell receptor beta chain was captured by sequencing in a study of Graves' ophthalmopathy and Graves' hyperthyroidism. Study at large: The authors collected peripheral blood at initial diagnosis, before any treatment.

This clonotype has more than one count but fewer than ten. Antigen: not known. RNA transcripts were the source from which TCR beta CDR3 regions were amplified. HTBI primers were used in a first-round RT-PCR, which preceded a second-round multiplex PCR. TCRdb reprocessed the multiplex PCR reads via MiXCR and lists one record per CDR3 protein. The sample records hundreds of thousands of distinct CDR3 sequences, about 20% being singletons. Germline loops: CDR1 MNHEY, CDR2 SVGAGI. The CDR3 has 17 residues. With 0 bases removed from V and 1 base from J, the gap between germline ends came to 15 bases. Study-wide results and limits: A 13-signature model separated ophthalmopathy from stable hyperthyroidism, reaching around 88% sensitivity and 80% to 83% specificity cross-validated.

The receptor's source is a woman younger than 30 with stable Graves' hyperthyroidism. Some clones in this sample may be carry-over from other donors' samples. Sequenced material: peripheral blood. The chain employs TRBV6-5 and TRBJ2-5; unclear D gene. The CDR3, as DNA: TGTGCCAGCAGTTACTCGATCGCCTTAAGCTCCCAAGAGACCCAGTACTTC. This codes for CASSYSIALSSQETQYF.